This T cell receptor beta chain was recovered during a study of human T cells and chemical hapten exposure. Study-level information: Across the whole study, which lasted about 5.5 months, patients were given diphenylcyclopropenone on the scalp once a week.

The CDR3 runs 15 residues. CDR1 SGHKS and CDR2 YYEKEE come from the germline V gene (reference sequence). V lost 5 bases to trimming and J lost 7 bases, with 16 bases between them. Described time point: pre-sensitization, week 0. As to treatment: therapeutic diphenylcyclopropenone sensitization with weekly scalp DPC. Using its own MiXCR run on the RACE reads, TCRdb lists one record per CDR3 protein. The sample consists of about 120,000 distinct CDR3 sequences, roughly 12% of them appearing once. V gene TRBV5-5 combines with J gene TRBJ1-6; the D gene is possibly TRBD1 (5 bases). The sequencing used whole blood, collected in connection with sensitization to the hapten diphenylcyclopropenone (DPC). The TCR originated in a woman aged 18-35 years with alopecia areata. Some clones in this sample may be carry-over from other donors' samples. The DNA of the CDR3 is TGTGCCAGCAGATTTGGTGAGGGGCAGAATTCACCCCTCCACTTT. It codes for CASRFGEGQNSPLHF.